This is a list of T cell receptor beta chains from one sample in a study of T cell changes during pregnancy in multiple sclerosis. Data came from immunoSEQ multiplex PCR; TCRdb stores just in-frame clones and leaves some out. The sample has tens of thousands of clones, roughly 92% seen once. This specimen consisted of peripheral blood, obtained after pregnancy. The receptors stem from a female donor in good health, enrolled as a control in a pregnancy study. CDR3s include the opening cysteine and the closing phenylalanine or tryptophan. The D gene is left open where the match is weak. The size of a clone is reported for some rows only, either as once, few or many, or as a class for expanded clones.

CASSTSGQETQYF | TGTGCCAGCAGTACTAGCGGCCAAGAGACCCAGTACTTC | TRBJ2-5 | TRBV28 | TRBD2 | NA
CASSQGSGISSYEQYF | TGCGCCAGCAGCCAAGGGAGCGGGATTTCCTCCTACGAGCAGTACTTC | TRBJ2-7 | TRBV4-3 | TRBD2 | NA
CASRDTANSPLHF | TGTGCCAGCAGGGACACAGCCAATTCACCCCTCCACTTT | TRBJ1-6 | TRBV27 | NA | NA
CASSLWSGILIYEQYF | TGTGCCAGCAGTTTATGGTCAGGGATCCTCATCTACGAGCAGTACTTC | TRBJ2-7 | TRBV28 | NA | NA
CASSSQGALNSPLHF | TGCGCCAGCAGCTCACAGGGGGCCCTGAATTCACCCCTCCACTTT | TRBJ1-6 | TRBV5-1 | TRBD1 | NA
CASCPSGRTDTQYF | TGTGCCAGCTGTCCTAGCGGTCGCACAGATACGCAGTATTTT | TRBJ2-3 | TRBV27 | TRBD2 | NA
CASSPQGGNTEAFF | TGTGCCAGCAGCCCGCAGGGAGGAAACACTGAAGCTTTCTTT | TRBJ1-1 | TRBV4-2 | NA | once
CASSLTHRSDGYTF | TGTGCCAGCAGCTTAACACACAGGTCGGATGGCTACACCTTC | TRBJ1-2 | TRBV7-2 | NA | NA
CASKQGAKGYTF | TGTGCCAGCAAACAGGGGGCAAAAGGCTACACCTTC | TRBJ1-2 | TRBV6-5 | TRBD1 | NA
CASRFDTRPTNEKLFF | TGTGCCAGCAGGTTCGACACCAGGCCAACTAATGAAAAACTGTTTTTT | TRBJ1-4 | TRBV7-2 | NA | NA
CASSPGQGRYGYTF | TGTGCCAGCTCACCGGGGCAGGGGCGCTATGGCTACACCTTC | TRBJ1-2 | TRBV18 | NA | NA
CAISIEQDTFYGYTF | TGTGCCATCAGCATCGAACAGGACACCTTCTATGGCTACACCTTC | TRBJ1-2 | TRBV10-3 | NA | NA
CASSPRQAWNTEAFF | TGTGCCAGCAGCCCGCGTCAAGCCTGGAACACTGAAGCTTTCTTT | TRBJ1-1 | TRBV14 | NA | NA
CASGRQPHEQYF | TGTGCCAGCGGCAGGCAGCCCCACGAGCAGTACTTC | TRBJ2-7 | TRBV28 | NA | NA
CASSRRANSPLHF | TGTGCCAGCAGTCGCAGGGCGAATTCACCCCTCCACTTT | TRBJ1-6 | TRBV27 | NA | NA
CASKQDTNEKLFF | TGTGCCAGTAAACAGGATACTAATGAAAAACTGTTTTTT | TRBJ1-4 | TRBV19 | NA | few
CASRDRGSPDTQYF | TGTGCCAGCAGGGACCGCGGGAGCCCAGATACGCAGTATTTT | TRBJ2-3 | TRBV2 | TRBD2 | NA
CASSDPGGQRYGYTF | TGTGCCAGCAGTGACCCTGGGGGACAGCGCTATGGCTACACCTTC | TRBJ1-2 | TRBV28 | TRBD1 | once
CASSSDSSTGELFF | TGTGCCAGCAGCTCAGACAGCTCCACCGGGGAGCTGTTTTTT | TRBJ2-2 | TRBV7-9 | NA | NA
CSATKGTDLNSPLHF | TGCAGCGCTACTAAAGGGACAGACCTAAATTCACCCCTCCACTTT | TRBJ1-6 | TRBV29-1 | TRBD1 | NA
CAISEAALGEQYF | TGTGCCATCAGTGAAGCGGCGTTGGGGGAGCAGTACTTC | TRBJ2-7 | TRBV10-3 | NA | NA
CASSIEGYNTDTQYF | TGTGCCAGTAGTATAGAGGGCTACAACACAGATACGCAGTATTTT | TRBJ2-3 | TRBV19 | NA | NA
CASSSGNYNEQFF | TGTGCCAGCAGTAGCGGGAACTACAATGAGCAGTTCTTC | TRBJ2-1 | TRBV7-3 | TRBD2 | NA
CASRISGRGETQYF | TGTGCCAGCAGGATAAGCGGGAGAGGAGAGACCCAGTACTTC | TRBJ2-5 | TRBV6-5 | TRBD2 | NA
CASSQSGPRTDTQYF | TGCGCCAGCAGCCAATCAGGGCCACGCACAGATACGCAGTATTTT | TRBJ2-3 | TRBV4-1 | NA | NA
CASSISSGRITGEQYF | TGTGCCAGTAGTATAAGTAGCGGGAGGATCACGGGCGAGCAGTACTTC | TRBJ2-7 | TRBV19 | TRBD2 | NA
CASSPLDSSTDTQYF | TGTGCCAGCAGCCCCTTAGACAGCTCCACAGATACGCAGTATTTT | TRBJ2-3 | TRBV5-8 | NA | NA
CASGVGVYEQYF | TGTGCCAGCGGGGTCGGGGTCTACGAGCAGTACTTC | TRBJ2-7 | TRBV7-9 | NA | once
CASSLVGSVNTEAFF | TGTGCCAGCAGCTTAGTGGGCAGTGTTAACACTGAAGCTTTCTTT | TRBJ1-1 | TRBV7-8 | NA | NA
CASSRLSEPYNEQFF | TGTGCCAGCAGCCGCCTAAGCGAACCATACAATGAGCAGTTCTTC | TRBJ2-1 | TRBV7-3 | NA | NA
CASSVGSTEAFF | TGTGCCAGCAGCGTAGGGAGCACTGAAGCTTTCTTT | TRBJ1-1 | TRBV2 | NA | NA
CASSSDGLAGDEQYF | TGTGCCAGCAGCTCCGACGGACTAGCGGGAGACGAGCAGTACTTC | TRBJ2-7 | TRBV7-6 | TRBD2 | NA
CASSRNPGQGSTGELFF | TGCGCCAGCAGCCGGAACCCGGGACAGGGGTCCACCGGGGAGCTGTTTTTT | TRBJ2-2 | TRBV4-1 | TRBD1 | NA
CASSSGLVHF | TGTGCCAGCAGTTCCGGACTTGTCCACTTT | TRBJ1-6 | TRBV28 | NA | NA
CASSLPLAHEQFF | TGTGCCAGCAGCTTGCCCCTAGCACATGAGCAGTTCTTC | TRBJ2-1 | TRBV7-9 | NA | NA
CASSPGQASYEQYF | TGTGCCAGCAGCCCGGGACAGGCCTCCTACGAGCAGTACTTC | TRBJ2-7 | TRBV6-5 | TRBD1 | NA
CASSSDRFEAFF | TGTGCCAGCAGCTCGGACAGGTTTGAAGCTTTCTTT | TRBJ1-1 | TRBV28 | TRBD1 | NA
CASSVSAGGTDTQYF | TGTGCCAGCAGCGTGAGCGCGGGAGGGACTGATACGCAGTATTTT | TRBJ2-3 | TRBV9 | TRBD2 | NA
CASSRQGGNTEAFF | TGTGCCAGCAGCCGACAGGGTGGAAACACTGAAGCTTTCTTT | TRBJ1-1 | TRBV11-2 | TRBD1 | NA
CASSYGSWHEQYF | TGTGCCAGCAGTTACGGTTCGTGGCACGAGCAGTACTTC | TRBJ2-7 | TRBV6-6 | NA | NA
CASSLGQGRGNEQFF | TGTGCCAGCAGTTTAGGCCAGGGTCGTGGAAATGAGCAGTTCTTC | TRBJ2-1 | TRBV27 | NA | NA
CASSHEDSTEAFF | TGTGCCAGCAGCCATGAGGATTCCACTGAAGCTTTCTTT | TRBJ1-1 | TRBV7-8 | NA | NA
CASSLLAGAGENEQFF | TGTGCCAGCAGCTTGCTAGCGGGAGCTGGGGAGAATGAGCAGTTCTTC | TRBJ2-1 | TRBV5-6 | TRBD2 | NA
CASSPPYTDTQYF | TGTGCCAGCAGCCCTCCTTACACAGATACGCAGTATTTT | TRBJ2-3 | TRBV7-9 | NA | NA
CASSFTGYYEQYF | TGCGCCAGCAGCTTTACAGGGTACTACGAGCAGTACTTC | TRBJ2-7 | TRBV5-1 | NA | NA
CASSPDRVTGELFF | TGTGCCAGCAGCCCGGACAGGGTTACCGGGGAGCTGTTTTTT | TRBJ2-2 | TRBV6-5 | TRBD1 | NA
CASSLDPGDPEAFF | TGTGCCAGCAGCTTAGATCCCGGGGATCCTGAAGCTTTCTTT | TRBJ1-1 | TRBV11-2 | NA | NA
CTSTPTSGRRTDTQYF | TGCACCAGCACCCCGACTAGCGGGAGGCGCACAGATACGCAGTATTTT | TRBJ2-3 | TRBV1 | NA | NA
CASSLGRLQPQHF | TGTGCCAGCAGTTTGGGCAGATTGCAGCCCCAGCATTTT | TRBJ1-5 | TRBV27 | NA | NA
CASSPSRDRNIQYF | TGTGCCAGCTCACCATCCCGGGACAGAAACATTCAGTACTTC | TRBJ2-4 | TRBV18 | TRBD1 | NA
CASSPWTGAGGYTF | TGTGCCAGCAGTCCATGGACAGGGGCTGGCGGCTACACCTTC | TRBJ1-2 | TRBV6-5 | TRBD1 | NA
CASSFERGVAGTQYF | TGTGCCAGCAGTTTCGAGCGGGGAGTGGCAGGGACCCAGTACTTC | TRBJ2-5 | TRBV27 | TRBD2 | NA
CAISANIQGQSYGYTF | TGTGCCATCAGCGCTAATATCCAGGGACAGAGTTATGGCTACACCTTC | TRBJ1-2 | TRBV10-3 | TRBD1 | NA